What follows are 28 T cell receptor beta chains derived from one specimen sequenced in a study of blood T cell repertoires in COVID-19. Using immunoSEQ multiplex PCR, the repertoire was profiled, and TCRdb retains in-frame clones only, with some absent. The sample lists about 500,000 clones; roughly nine tenths were seen once. The specimen was peripheral blood. All receptors derive from a man younger than 35 with COVID-19, enrolled during active disease.

The CDR3 protein is CASRSSPGGGSYEQYF. In nucleotides, the CDR3 is TGTGCCAGCAGAAGTAGCCCGGGAGGAGGCTCCTACGAGCAGTACTTC. The V gene is TRBV11-2, the J gene TRBJ2-7, with TRBD2 matching 7 bases. After removal of 6 bases from V and 0 bases from J, the junction contained 11 bases not matched to a gene. Germline V lookup: CDR1 SGHAT, CDR2 FQNNGV. The CDR3 runs 16 residues. The full variable domain, with the rest looked up from reference TRBV11-2 and TRBJ2-7, is EAGVAQSPRYKIIEKRQSVAFWCNPISGHATLYWYQQILGQGPKLLIQFQNNGVVDDSQLPKDRFSAERLKGVDSTLKIQPAKLEDSAVYLCASRSSPGGGSYEQYFGPGTRLTVT.

The chain uses TRBV19 and TRBJ2-2; D is perhaps TRBD1 (5 bases). The CDR3 runs to 16 residues. The germline gives CDR1 LNHDA, CDR2 SQIVND (reference sequence). Trimming pared 1 base from V and 0 bases from J, leaving 9 bases between. The CDR3 reads CASSIAGLTNTGELFF. The CDR3 nucleotides read TGTGCCAGTAGTATAGCAGGGCTCACGAACACCGGGGAGCTGTTTTTT.

The rearrangement joins TRBV5-4 to TRBJ2-2, with TRBD1 matching over 9 bases. The CDR3 sequence is 16 residues long. V shed 4 bases and J 4 bases; nucleotides not matched to a gene: 8. The germline V gene has CDR1 SGHNT and CDR2 YYREEE (reference sequence). DNA for the CDR3: TGTGCCAGCAGCAGAGAGGGACAGGGTCGCACCGGGGAGCTGTTTTTT. Its translation is CASSREGQGRTGELFF.

The chain joins TRBV27 to TRBJ2-3; D perhaps matches TRBD1 (5 bases). V shed 6 bases and J shed 3 bases, with 13 bases lying between them. Germline CDR1 reads MNHEY; CDR2 reads SMNVEV (reference sequence). CDR3 length equals 14 residues. The CDR3 protein is CASSLEGVTDTQYF. DNA of the CDR3: TGTGCCAGCAGCCTCGAAGGGGTGACAGATACGCAGTATTTT.

The chain employs TRBV4-1 and TRBJ2-5; 8 bases are a match to TRBD2. Germline CDR1 MGHRA, CDR2 YSYEKL. There are 17 residues in the CDR3. Unmatched junction bases numbered 8, after V lost 0 bases and J lost 2 bases. CDR3 DNA: TGCGCCAGCAGCCAAGATCAACGGGAGGGTTGGCAAGAGACCCAGTACTTC. Its protein is CASSQDQREGWQETQYF.

This clone was detected a few times. The J gene is TRBJ1-1, the V gene TRBV14; D gene uncertain. Trimming left V 5 bases short and J 1 base short, with 14 bases between. The CDR3 extends over 15 amino acids. Germline V lookup: CDR1 SGHDN, CDR2 FVKESK. CDR3 loop: CASSASASWNTEAFF. CDR3 in DNA: TGTGCCAGCAGCGCCAGCGCGTCGTGGAACACTGAAGCTTTCTTT.

The chain has TRBV29-1 and TRBJ2-1; D remains unclear. CDR1 is SQVTM and CDR2 is ANQGSEA in the germline V gene. Between the trimmed V and J ends, which lost 4 bases and 1 base, there was a span of 11 bases. This CDR3 comprises 14 residues. CDR3 bases: TGCAGCGTTGCTCGCAAGCTATCCTACAATGAGCAGTTCTTC. Translation: CSVARKLSYNEQFF.

The CDR3 DNA follows: TGTGCCAGCAGCCAAGGAACAGGGGGCAAGGGTGGCTACACCTTC. Translation gives CASSQGTGGKGGYTF. V and J are TRBV3-1 (or the pseudogene TRBV3-2) and TRBJ1-2, with TRBD1 identical over 9 bases. This CDR3 contains 15 residues. Germline V gene data show CDR1 as LGHDT and CDR2 as YNNKEL (reference sequence). The V gene end was trimmed by 1 base and the J gene end by 7 bases; junction bases not matched to a gene: 7.

The gene calls are TRBV7-9 and TRBJ2-1, with a possible D match to TRBD2 (6 bases). CDR3 size: 19 residues. The germline CDR1 and CDR2 sequences are SEHNR and FQNEAQ (reference sequence). Trimming cost V 0 bases and J 6 bases, with 24 bases left between them. Here the CDR3 DNA reads TGTGCCAGCAGCTTAGCGCGGGTAGCGGTTGAGGTAGTCGCCAATGAGCAGTTCTTC. This gives the protein CASSLARVAVEVVANEQFF.

The chain links TRBV14 to TRBJ1-1; D not resolved. Germline CDR1 SGHDN, CDR2 FVKESK. V was pared by 1 base and J by 5 bases, with 11 bases between. The CDR3 covers 14 residues. The CDR3, as DNA: TGTGCCAGCAGCCAAGGTATCGGAGCGACTGAAGCTTTCTTT. This encodes CASSQGIGATEAFF. Drawing the rest from reference TRBV14 and TRBJ1-1, the complete variable domain is EAGVTQFPSHSVIEKGQTVTLRCDPISGHDNLYWYRRVMGKEIKFLLHFVKESKQDESGMPNNRFLAERTGGTYSTLKVQPAELEDSGVYFCASSQGIGATEAFFGQGTRLTVV.

The chain has TRBV6-1 and TRBJ2-6, with D perhaps matching TRBD1 (8 bases). The CDR3 is 18 residues long. The V and J ends lost 4 bases and 2 bases respectively, with 18 bases between them. Germline loops: CDR1 MNHNS, CDR2 SASEGT. The CDR3 DNA follows: TGTGCCAGCAGTGTATTAGGACAGGGAGGGGCTGGGGCCAACGTCCTGACTTTC. It specifies CASSVLGQGGAGANVLTF.

This chain connects TRBV7-9 to TRBJ2-7, with D maybe TRBD2 (5 bases). The germline V and J ends were trimmed by 5 bases and 3 bases, with 11 bases remaining between them. CDR3 size: 13 residues. CDR1 SEHNR and CDR2 FQNEAQ come from the germline V gene (reference sequence). This CDR3 is CASSPGFLYEQYF. The CDR3 nucleotides are TGTGCCAGCAGCCCGGGATTCCTCTACGAGCAGTACTTC.

This chain joins TRBV6-6 and TRBJ1-5; D is unresolved. Germline V gene sequence: CDR1 MNHNY, CDR2 SVGAGI (reference sequence). Trimming took off 4 bases at V and 1 base at J, with 11 bases between the two ends. The length of the CDR3 is 15 residues. The DNA for the CDR3 is TGTGCCAGCAGTTCCCGGGAGGGAAGCAATCAGCCCCAGCATTTT. Amino acids: CASSSREGSNQPQHF.

V and J are TRBV13 and TRBJ2-7, with a possible D match to TRBD1 (5 bases). The CDR3 has 11 amino acids. V shed 2 bases and J shed 6 bases, with 5 bases lying between them. In germline, CDR1 is PRHDT, CDR2 FYEKMQ (reference sequence). CDR3 in amino acids: CASSLTGEQYF. The CDR3 DNA reads TGTGCCAGCAGCTTAACAGGCGAGCAGTACTTC.

The chain couples TRBV27 to TRBJ2-1; a weak D match, TRBD1 (6 bases). CDR1 MNHEY and CDR2 SMNVEV come from the germline V gene (reference sequence). The CDR3 has 15 amino acids. V lost 7 bases, J lost 0 bases, and 13 bases lay in between. CDR3 sequence (DNA): TGTGCCAGCACCCTAACAGGGAGCTCCTACAATGAGCAGTTCTTC. It specifies CASTLTGSSYNEQFF.

This clone was found a few times. The chain couples TRBV3-1 (or the pseudogene TRBV3-2) to TRBJ2-2; D is unclear. The length of the CDR3 is 16 residues. CDR1 is LGHDT and CDR2 is YNNKEL in the germline V gene (reference sequence). Between the trimmed V and J ends, which lost 0 bases and 5 bases, there was a span of 13 bases. The CDR3 is CASSQDSRRRTGELFF. CDR3 bases: TGTGCCAGCAGCCAAGATAGTCGGAGACGGACCGGGGAGCTGTTTTTT.

This chain connects TRBV18 to TRBJ2-3; 7 nucleotides line up with TRBD1. CDR1 KGHSH and CDR2 LQKENI come from the germline V gene. This CDR3 spans 14 amino acids. After removal of 2 bases from V and 1 base from J, the junction contained 0 bases not matched to a gene. The CDR3 reads CASSPGQGTDTQYF. For the CDR3, the DNA is TGTGCCAGCTCACCAGGACAGGGCACAGATACGCAGTATTTT.

Here the CDR3 DNA reads TGTGCCAGCAGCCGCGACAGCCTCTATGGCTACACCTTC. Its protein is CASSRDSLYGYTF. V and J are TRBV12-3 or TRBV12-4 and TRBJ1-2; possible D gene TRBD1, 5 bases. CDR3 length: 13 amino acids. V was shortened by 6 bases and J by 4 bases, with 12 bases between the two germline ends.

This chain links TRBV7-2 with TRBJ1-5; possible D gene TRBD1, 5 bases. The CDR3 spans 16 residues. V gave up 5 bases and J gave up 1 base, with 15 bases separating them. Germline V gives CDR1 SGHTA, CDR2 FQGNSA. As DNA, the CDR3 is TGTGCCAGCAGCCTTGTCCTGGGGGGGAGCAATCAGCCCCAGCATTTT. It specifies CASSLVLGGSNQPQHF.

V gene TRBV2 combines with J gene TRBJ2-1, with a weak D call TRBD1 (7 bases). CDR1 and CDR2 (germline): SNHLY, FYNNEI. The CDR3 length is 17 residues. V lost 5 bases and J 0 bases, leaving 17 bases between the germline ends. The CDR3 DNA is TGTGCCAGCAGTCCCAGGGGGGCACAGGGCTCCTACAATGAGCAGTTCTTC. Protein: CASSPRGAQGSYNEQFF.

V usage is TRBV2 and J usage is TRBJ1-6; maybe TRBD1 (5 bases). The ends were cut back, 5 bases at V and 10 bases at J, with 15 bases in the middle. The CDR3 consists of 14 residues. Germline CDR1 is SNHLY and CDR2 is FYNNEI. CDR3: CASSQGRPTSPLHF. The CDR3 DNA reads TGTGCCAGCAGTCAGGGCAGGCCCACGTCACCCCTCCACTTT.

The chain links TRBV7-9 to TRBJ1-6; tentatively, D is TRBD1 (6 bases). CDR1 is SEHNR and CDR2 is FQNEAQ in the germline V gene (reference sequence). The CDR3 spans 16 residues. Trimming removed 7 bases from V and 7 bases from J, with 20 bases in between. This chain's CDR3 is CASTFWLGQVNSPLHF. The CDR3 DNA sequence: TGTGCCAGCACATTCTGGCTGGGACAAGTCAATTCACCCCTCCACTTT.

The chain uses TRBV19 and TRBJ2-3; the match to TRBD2 covers 10 bases. CDR1 is LNHDA, CDR2 SQIVND, per germline (reference sequence). This CDR3 has 14 amino acids. The V gene end was trimmed by 6 bases and the J gene end by 0 bases; junction bases not matched to a gene: 0. The CDR3 coding sequence is TGTGCCAGTAGACTAGCGGGGAGCACAGATACGCAGTATTTT. Translation: CASRLAGSTDTQYF.

This chain joins TRBV29-1 and TRBJ2-5; 8 positions match TRBD2. Germline V gene sequence: CDR1 SQVTM, CDR2 ANQGSEA. CDR3 length: 14 amino acids. V shed 6 bases, J shed 5 bases, and the junction held 11 bases outside the gene matches. This CDR3 reads CSVGVQAGEETQYF. In DNA, the CDR3 is TGCAGCGTGGGGGTCCAAGCGGGGGAGGAGACCCAGTACTTC.

The chain joins TRBV20-1 to TRBJ2-1, with D uncertain. V shed 3 bases and J shed 5 bases, with 11 bases lying between them. The germline V gene encodes CDR1 DFQATT and CDR2 SNEGSKA (reference sequence). The CDR3 consists of 13 residues. DNA for the CDR3: TGCAGTGCTAGTAGACGGGTCAACAATGAGCAGTTCTTC. Translation gives CSASRRVNNEQFF.

The chain uses TRBV12-3 or TRBV12-4 and TRBJ2-7; no firm D call. This CDR3 is 12 amino acids long. V was pared by 5 bases and J by 0 bases, with 5 bases between. CDR3 loop: CASSVSSYEQYF. The CDR3 DNA reads TGTGCCAGCAGTGTCAGCTCCTACGAGCAGTACTTC.

The chain uses TRBV2 and TRBJ2-7; 11 bases map to TRBD1. The CDR3 covers 15 residues. Trimming at V came to 5 bases and at J to 4 bases, leaving 7 bases not matched to a gene. Germline V CDR1 and CDR2: SNHLY, FYNNEI. CDR3: CASSLGQGARYEQYF. In DNA, the CDR3 is TGTGCCAGCAGTTTAGGACAGGGGGCGCGATACGAGCAGTACTTC. Together with reference TRBV2 and TRBJ2-7, the CDR3 gives the full variable domain: EPEVTQTPSHQVTQMGQEVILRCVPISNHLYFYWYRQILGQKVEFLVSFYNNEISEKSEIFDDQFSVERPDGSNFTLKIRSTKLEDSAMYFCASSLGQGARYEQYFGPGTRLTVT.

The V and J genes are TRBV29-1 and TRBJ2-1; 8 positions agree with TRBD2. The CDR3 consists of 14 residues. V shed 5 bases and J 8 bases; nucleotides not matched to a gene: 11. Per germline, CDR1 SQVTM and CDR2 ANQGSEA. The CDR3 DNA reads TGCAGCGTTTCCTGGGGCGGGAGGTACGATGAGCAGTTCTTC. Translating gives CSVSWGGRYDEQFF.